One T cell receptor (beta chain) is described in this entry. Its antigen is still unknown. This specimen belongs to a study of CD8 T cells in ankylosing spondylitis. The germline gives CDR1 MGHRA, CDR2 YSYEKL. CDR3 length: 14 residues. V shed 5 bases and J shed 2 bases, with 13 bases lying between them. By quantitative 5'-RACE with molecular barcodes, the TCR beta libraries were made. TCRdb re-analysed the 5' RACE reads in MiXCR, keeping a single row per CDR3 protein. The repertoire holds approximately 200,000 distinct CDR3 sequences, 13% seen once, with 15% to 20% in the top ten. Findings and limits, study-wide: Clones that were linked to disease were CD8+ and were relatively rare in peripheral blood. Made up of under ten highly homologous variants, a TCR beta motif appeared characteristic of ankylosing spondylitis blood. Earlier literature documents some of the motif variants in reactive arthritis synovial fluid and blood.

This chain uses TRBV4-1 with TRBJ2-7; maybe TRBD2 (5 bases). The material sequenced was blood, either unsorted or a sorted T cell fraction (not recorded which). This TCR derives from a male donor with ankylosing spondylitis or in good health (not recorded which). CDR3 DNA sequence: TGCGCCAGCAGCTCCCACAAGCGGCCCTACGAGCAGTACTTC. Translated, it gives CASSSHKRPYEQYF.